Each of the 10 T cell receptor beta chains below was sequenced from the same sample in a study of naive and memory T cell subsets. Study findings and constraints: Possibly reflecting memory cells re-expressing CD45RA, a few larger clonotypes occurred in naive repertoires, especially CD8.

Which antigens these TCRs recognize remains unknown. The beta constant-region primer was an equimolar mix of two oligonucleotides covering TRBC1 and TRBC2. The ligated cDNA underwent four PCR rounds using SP2 and nested alpha and beta constant-region primers. One entry per CDR3 protein, called by TCRdb with MiXCR from the UMI-ligation and nested PCR reads. The sample holds under 150,000 distinct CDR3 sequences, around 21% seen once. The sequenced sample consisted of naive CD8+ T cells from blood. The receptors stem from a human donor in good health.

The chain uses TRBV13 and TRBJ1-3; D is ambiguous. The germline V gene has CDR1 PRHDT and CDR2 FYEKMQ (reference sequence). The CDR3 covers 15 residues. The V and J ends lost 4 bases and 2 bases respectively, with 12 bases between them. CDR3 DNA: TGTGCCAGCAGCTCCGTTAATAGTCCTGGAAACACCATATATTTT. This encodes CASSSVNSPGNTIYF.

In this sample, this clonotype turned up a few times. The gene calls are TRBV7-6 and TRBJ2-1; D is unresolved. Trimming stripped 5 bases from V and 1 base from J, with 6 bases between. The CDR3 loop spans 13 amino acids. Germline V gene data show CDR1 as SGHVS and CDR2 as FNYEAQ. CDR3 region: CASSRSSYNEQFF. The CDR3, as DNA: TGTGCCAGCAGCCGATCATCCTACAATGAGCAGTTCTTC. Full variable domain (missing parts from reference TRBV7-6 and TRBJ2-1): GAGVSQSPRYKVTKRGQDVALRCDPISGHVSLYWYRQALGQGPEFLTYFNYEAQQDKSGLPNDRFSAERPEGSISTLTIQRTEQRDSAMYRCASSRSSYNEQFFGPGTRLTVL.

This chain connects TRBV20-1 to TRBJ2-7, with 7 bases aligning to TRBD2. Germline assignment: CDR1 DFQATT and CDR2 SNEGSKA (reference sequence). Trimming cost V 6 bases and J 5 bases; bases outside gene matches: 10. There are 13 residues in the CDR3. CDR3 region: CSATGGATHEQYF. CDR3 coding DNA: TGCAGTGCCACGGGGGGAGCTACCCACGAGCAGTACTTC.

V usage is TRBV20-1 and J usage is TRBJ2-3; 7 bases align to TRBD2. This CDR3 is built from 14 residues. CDR1 is DFQATT, CDR2 SNEGSKA, per germline (reference sequence). J lost 6 bases, V lost 3 bases, and 9 bases had no gene match. The CDR3 sequence: CSASTVRDYDTQYF. CDR3 DNA: TGCAGTGCTAGTACGGTACGGGACTACGATACGCAGTATTTT.

This clonotype has a handful of counts. This chain joins TRBV6-5 and TRBJ2-5; D is ambiguous. The CDR3 has 14 residues. Germline V CDR1 and CDR2: MNHEY, SVGAGI. The ends were cut back, 0 bases at V and 5 bases at J, with 10 bases in the middle. The CDR3 is CASSYSASVETQYF. CDR3 sequence (DNA): TGTGCCAGCAGTTACTCGGCCAGCGTGGAGACCCAGTACTTC.

This clonotype was found a few times. The V call is TRBV6-6, the J call TRBJ1-2, with D possibly being TRBD1 (6 bases). The germline V gene encodes CDR1 MNHNY and CDR2 SVGAGI (reference sequence). This CDR3 region has 17 residues. Trimming removed 0 bases from V and 0 bases from J, with 14 bases in between. The CDR3 nucleotides are TGTGCCAGCAGTTACTCTAGTCAGGGGCCAGCTAACTATGGCTACACCTTC. Translated: CASSYSSQGPANYGYTF.

This clonotype occurred a few times. The V call is TRBV2, the J call TRBJ1-1, with D uncertain. This CDR3 is 15 amino acids long. CDR1 is SNHLY, CDR2 FYNNEI, per germline. V was trimmed by 0 bases and J by 1 base, leaving 9 bases between them. The CDR3 nucleotides read TGTGCCAGCAGTGAAGCACAAGGGAAGAACACTGAAGCTTTCTTT. Its protein is CASSEAQGKNTEAFF.

This chain uses TRBV29-1 with TRBJ2-3; 10 bases line up with TRBD2. Germline-derived CDR1 and CDR2 are SQVTM and ANQGSEA. This CDR3 is 16 amino acids long. Trimming took 0 bases from V and 6 from J; bases not matched to a gene: 9. Here the CDR3 reads CSVEEEREGLYDTQYF. CDR3 DNA sequence: TGCAGCGTTGAAGAGGAGCGGGAGGGCCTGTACGATACGCAGTATTTT.

The chain is built from TRBV27 and TRBJ1-1; TRBD1 is a possible D gene (5 bases). Trimming stripped 5 bases from V and 3 bases from J, with 16 bases between. The CDR3 runs 15 residues. Germline CDR1 reads MNHEY; CDR2 reads SMNVEV (reference sequence). As DNA, the CDR3 is TGTGCCAGCAGTCGCGGGACGTTGGGGTACACTGAAGCTTTCTTT. This gives the protein CASSRGTLGYTEAFF.

This clonotype was detected a few times. The chain combines TRBV24-1 with TRBJ1-5, with 8 bases identical to TRBD1. The ends lost 4 bases at V and 2 bases at J; junction bases unmatched: 6. Germline V gene sequence: CDR1 KGHDR, CDR2 SFDVKD. There are 16 residues in the CDR3. CDR3 DNA: TGTGCCACCAGTGACCCGGTGACAGGGGGCAATCAGCCCCAGCATTTT. This encodes CATSDPVTGGNQPQHF.